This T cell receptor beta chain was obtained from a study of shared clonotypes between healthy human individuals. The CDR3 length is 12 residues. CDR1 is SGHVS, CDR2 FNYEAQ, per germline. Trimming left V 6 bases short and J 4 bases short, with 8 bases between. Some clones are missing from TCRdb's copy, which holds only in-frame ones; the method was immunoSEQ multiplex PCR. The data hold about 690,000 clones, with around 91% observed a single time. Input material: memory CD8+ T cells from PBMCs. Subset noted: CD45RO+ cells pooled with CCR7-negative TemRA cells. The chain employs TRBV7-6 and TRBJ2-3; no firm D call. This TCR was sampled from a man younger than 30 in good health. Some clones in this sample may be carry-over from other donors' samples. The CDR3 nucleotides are TGTGCCAGCAGTCAACTACCAGATACGCAGTATTTT. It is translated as CASSQLPDTQYF.